The following is a T cell receptor (beta chain) sequence with its context. Focal radiation plus CTLA-4 blockade with ipilimumab was administered to patients who had chemo-refractory metastatic non-small-cell lung cancer. Sequencing was performed with immunoSEQ multiplex PCR; in TCRdb, only in-frame clones are kept and a portion is missing. The sample holds 77,000 or so clones, over 65% seen once. The V gene's germline CDR1 is SGHNT and CDR2 YENEEA. The CDR3 is 15 residues long. With V trimmed by 6 bases and J by 5 bases, 11 bases remained unmatched. This record belongs to a study of radiotherapy plus CTLA-4 blockade in lung cancer.

The sample consisted of peripheral blood, taken from a patient treated with radiotherapy plus ipilimumab. The genes are TRBV11-3 and TRBJ2-5; 8 bases are a match to TRBD2. The source of this sequence is a human donor with non-small cell lung cancer whose response to radiotherapy plus ipilimumab could not be evaluated. The CDR3 sequence is CASSLSSGLVETQYF. DNA for the CDR3: TGTGCCAGCAGTCTGTCATCGGGACTAGTGGAGACCCAGTACTTC.